The 23 T cell receptor beta chains given below trace back to one sample, sequenced in a study of radiation and T cells in renal cell carcinoma. TCRdb's table, derived via immunoSEQ multiplex PCR, lists solely in-frame clones and lacks some. The data hold 150,000 or so clones, with about 87% observed a single time. The time point here: baseline pretreatment blood. Treatment defined: 15 Gy SBRT to primary tumor, nephrectomy 4 weeks later. Source: blood, taken from a patient whose treatment included radiotherapy and nephrectomy. These receptors all stem from a woman in her sixties or seventies with renal cell carcinoma.

V is TRBV5-4 and J is TRBJ1-1, with 9 bases fitting TRBD1. The V and J ends lost 0 bases and 1 base, in that order; junction bases with no gene match: 7. The CDR3 extends over 17 amino acids. In germline, CDR1 is SGHNT, CDR2 YYREEE (reference sequence). Written as DNA, the CDR3 is TGTGCCAGCAGCTTGGAGGGGACAGGGTGGAGGAACACTGAAGCTTTCTTT. This translates into CASSLEGTGWRNTEAFF.

This chain links TRBV6-5 with TRBJ1-3; D remains unclear. The CDR3 consists of 15 residues. Germline V gene lookup returns CDR1 MNHEY and CDR2 SVGAGI. Deletions cut 5 bases from V and 6 bases from J, with 17 bases between. The CDR3 DNA reads TGTGCCAGCAGTAAATACAGATCTCAGGAAAACACCATATATTTT. It specifies CASSKYRSQENTIYF.

The V gene is TRBV14, the J gene TRBJ2-7; 9 nucleotides match TRBD1. With V trimmed by 4 bases and J by 10 bases, 2 bases remained unmatched. The CDR3 covers 11 residues. Germline CDR1 is SGHDN and CDR2 is FVKESK. CDR3 region: CASSLGQGQYF. CDR3 bases: TGTGCCAGCAGCCTGGGACAGGGCCAGTACTTC.

Concerning this clone itself: Other DNA sequences from this sample encode an identical CDR3 as well. V gene TRBV7-2 combines with J gene TRBJ2-7, with unresolved D. The V gene's germline CDR1 is SGHTA and CDR2 FQGNSA. Trimming shortened V by 1 base and J by 4 bases, and 2 bases separated the two germline ends. The CDR3 sequence is 11 residues long. The CDR3 sequence: CASSLVYEQYF. The CDR3 DNA is TGTGCCAGCAGCTTAGTTTACGAGCAGTACTTC.

This CDR3 is CASSFEGYTF. For the CDR3, the DNA is TGCGCCAGCAGCTTCGAAGGCTACACCTTC. The V call is TRBV5-1, the J call TRBJ1-2; D not certain. CDR1 and CDR2 (germline): SGHRS, YFSETQ. The CDR3 contains 10 residues. V gave up 2 bases and J gave up 8 bases, with 4 bases separating them.

The V and J genes are TRBV6-6 and TRBJ1-3; D remains ambiguous. The CDR3 contains 14 residues. V was trimmed by 6 bases and J by 0 bases, leaving 9 bases between them. Germline loops: CDR1 MNHNY, CDR2 SVGAGI (reference sequence). CDR3 nucleotides: TGTGCCAGCAGATCCCCAGGCTCTGGAAACACCATATATTTT. Translated: CASRSPGSGNTIYF.

The chain is built from TRBV10-3 and TRBJ1-5; D possibly corresponds to TRBD1 (5 bases). CDR1 is ENHRY and CDR2 is SYGVKD in the germline V gene. With 4 bases removed from V and 7 bases from J, the gap between germline ends came to 11 bases. The CDR3 covers 13 residues. CDR3 amino acids: CAISAGVGQPQHF. The CDR3 DNA reads TGTGCCATCAGTGCGGGGGTAGGGCAGCCCCAGCATTTT.

The chain has TRBV28 and TRBJ2-3; TRBD2 matches at 15 bases. V trimming: 5 bases; J trimming: 3 bases; junction bases outside the gene matches: 3. The CDR3 covers 16 residues. The germline gives CDR1 MDHEN, CDR2 SYDVKM. The CDR3 spells CASSPGTSGGTDTQYF. CDR3 coding DNA: TGTGCCAGCAGTCCAGGGACTAGCGGGGGGACAGATACGCAGTATTTT. Drawing the rest from reference TRBV28 and TRBJ2-3, the complete variable domain is DVKVTQSSRYLVKRTGEKVFLECVQDMDHENMFWYRQDPGLGLRLIYFSYDVKMKEKGDIPEGYSVSREKKERFSLILESASTNQTSMYLCASSPGTSGGTDTQYFGPGTRLTVL.

The V gene is TRBV5-1, the J gene TRBJ2-6, with D perhaps matching TRBD2 (5 bases). Germline values: CDR1 SGHRS, CDR2 YFSETQ. The V end was cut by 0 bases, the J end by 1 base, with 8 bases between. The CDR3 is 16 amino acids. CDR3 region: CASSLAVASGANVLTF. The DNA for the CDR3 is TGCGCCAGCAGCTTGGCCGTAGCGTCTGGGGCCAACGTCCTGACTTTC.

This clone was seen more than once but under ten times. The chain recombines TRBV10-3 with TRBJ2-7; D gene ambiguous. Trimming pared 0 bases from V and 7 bases from J, leaving 10 bases between. The CDR3 has 13 residues. The germline CDR1 and CDR2 sequences are ENHRY and SYGVKD. The CDR3 reads CAISESQPAEQYF. In DNA form, the CDR3 reads TGTGCCATCAGTGAGTCACAGCCGGCAGAGCAGTACTTC.

The V call is TRBV10-3, the J call TRBJ2-1; D ambiguous. Germline CDR1 is ENHRY and CDR2 is SYGVKD. The V end lost 2 bases, the J end lost 10 bases, and 6 bases lay between the germline ends. The CDR3 is made up of 11 amino acids. DNA of the CDR3: TGTGCCATCAGTGAGCTAGGCGAGCAGTTCTTC. Its protein is CAISELGEQFF.

The gene calls are TRBV27 and TRBJ2-2, with 7 bases fitting TRBD1. The CDR3 is 14 residues long. Per germline, CDR1 MNHEY and CDR2 SMNVEV (reference sequence). V shed 2 bases, J shed 3 bases, and the junction held 0 bases outside the gene matches. The CDR3 sequence is CASSLQGDTGELFF. DNA of the CDR3: TGTGCCAGCAGTTTACAGGGGGACACCGGGGAGCTGTTTTTT.

The chain carries TRBV19 and TRBJ2-7; 11 bases fit TRBD2. The V segment lost 4 bases and the J segment 1 base; nucleotides outside the gene matches: 0. This CDR3 is built from 14 residues. Per the germline V gene, CDR1 is LNHDA and CDR2 is SQIVND (reference sequence). CDR3 DNA sequence: TGTGCCAGTAGTAGACTAGCGGGGTCCTACGAGCAGTACTTC. It yields the protein CASSRLAGSYEQYF. The whole variable domain, filled in from reference TRBV19 and TRBJ2-7, reads DGGITQSPKYLFRKEGQNVTLSCEQNLNHDAMYWYRQDPGQGLRLIYYSQIVNDFQKGDIAEGYSVSREKKESFPLTVTSAQKNPTAFYLCASSRLAGSYEQYFGPGTRLTVT.

The chain joins TRBV6-1 to TRBJ2-3; the match to TRBD1 covers 8 bases. V dropped 2 bases and J dropped 5; count of bases not matched to a gene: 9. This CDR3 contains 16 residues. The germline gives CDR1 MNHNS, CDR2 SASEGT. This chain's CDR3 is CASSEWATGAIDTQYF. For the CDR3, the DNA is TGTGCCAGCAGTGAATGGGCGACAGGGGCCATAGATACGCAGTATTTT.

CDR3 coding DNA: TGTGCCAGCAGCATAGGACAGGGGGCGTTGACCGGGGAGCTGTTTTTT. This encodes CASSIGQGALTGELFF. The chain has TRBV7-9 and TRBJ2-2; 11 bases are shared with TRBD1. This CDR3 has 16 amino acids. The V and J ends lost 5 bases and 5 bases, in that order; junction bases with no gene match: 7. The V gene's germline CDR1 is SEHNR and CDR2 FQNEAQ (reference sequence).

The rearrangement uses TRBV5-1 and TRBJ2-7; TRBD2 agrees at 7 bases. The germline V gene has CDR1 SGHRS and CDR2 YFSETQ. The CDR3 consists of 16 residues. The V and J ends lost 0 bases and 5 bases, in that order; junction bases with no gene match: 11. The CDR3, as DNA: TGCGCCAGCAGCTTGGCCCCCGGGACGGGAGGAGACGAGCAGTACTTC. Encoded protein: CASSLAPGTGGDEQYF. The full variable domain, with the rest looked up from reference TRBV5-1 and TRBJ2-7, is KAGVTQTPRYLIKTRGQQVTLSCSPISGHRSVSWYQQTPGQGLQFLFEYFSETQRNKGNFPGRFSGRQFSNSRSEMNVSTLELGDSALYLCASSLAPGTGGDEQYFGPGTRLTVT.

This chain connects TRBV4-1 to TRBJ2-7; D is perhaps TRBD1 or TRBD2 (5 bases each). Germline V gene data show CDR1 as MGHRA and CDR2 as YSYEKL. Trimming stripped 0 bases from V and 2 bases from J, with 14 bases between. The CDR3 sequence is 16 residues long. Here the CDR3 DNA reads TGCGCCAGCAGCCAAGAGTTGAGCCGAGGGGCCTACGAGCAGTACTTC. It is translated as CASSQELSRGAYEQYF.

V and J are TRBV5-6 and TRBJ1-6, with unresolved D. Germline V gene sequence: CDR1 SGHDT, CDR2 YYEEEE. The CDR3 sequence is 12 residues long. Trimming left V 1 base short and J 10 bases short, with 6 bases between. CDR3 loop: CASSLTGSPLHF. The CDR3 nucleotides read TGTGCCAGCAGCTTGACGGGGTCACCCCTCCACTTT.

This chain connects TRBV9 to TRBJ1-2; D gene uncertain. Per germline, CDR1 SGDLS and CDR2 YYNGEE. The CDR3 length is 15 residues. Trimming cost V 4 bases and J 5 bases, with 18 bases left between them. The CDR3 region has the DNA TGTGCCAGCAGCCCCCAAGCAGGAAGCCTTTATGGCTACACCTTC. Protein sequence: CASSPQAGSLYGYTF. Supplemented by reference TRBV9 and TRBJ1-2, the full variable domain reads DSGVTQTPKHLITATGQRVTLRCSPRSGDLSVYWYQQSLDQGLQFLIQYYNGEERAKGNILERFSAQQFPDLHSELNLSSLELGDSALYFCASSPQAGSLYGYTFGSGTRLTVV.

In its sample, this clone was seen a few times. The genes are TRBV30 and TRBJ1-1, with D unresolved. Trimming removed 0 bases from V and 11 bases from J, with 10 bases in between. This CDR3 contains 11 residues. Germline CDR1 reads GTSNPN; CDR2 reads SVGIG (reference sequence). CDR3 coding DNA: TGTGCCTGGAGTGTACGGGCGGGGGCTTTCTTT. Its translation is CAWSVRAGAFF.

J is TRBJ1-1 and V is TRBV21-1; the D call of TRBD1 is as the table states it, not checked on the DNA. TRBV21-1 is a known pseudogene. This CDR3 is 15 amino acids long. CDR3 region: CASSALRGRNTEAFF. DNA of the CDR3: TGTGCCAGCAGCGCCCTAAGGGGGCGGAACACTGAAGCTTTCTTT.

This chain uses TRBV10-3 with TRBJ1-1; 7 bases match TRBD1. Germline V gene data show CDR1 as ENHRY and CDR2 as SYGVKD. Trimming removed 8 bases from V and 5 bases from J; junction bases left unmatched: 5. The CDR3 length is 12 residues. The CDR3 bases are TGTGCCATCGGGGACAGAAGTACTGAAGCTTTCTTT. Translation gives CAIGDRSTEAFF.

This clone was seen once. This rearrangement joins TRBV7-2 to TRBJ1-4, with 8 bases lining up with TRBD1. Germline V lookup: CDR1 SGHTA, CDR2 FQGNSA. This CDR3 region has 15 residues. V shed 4 bases, J shed 8 bases, and the junction held 9 bases outside the gene matches. CDR3 region: CASSSQGAGGEKLFF. CDR3 sequence (DNA): TGTGCCAGCAGCTCTCAGGGGGCGGGAGGGGAAAAACTGTTTTTT.